The next 20 T cell receptor beta chains were all read from a single sample in a study of T cells in Graves' hyperthyroidism and ophthalmopathy. RNA transcripts were the template for amplifying TCR beta CDR3 regions. A first-round RT-PCR of the TCR CDR3 used the HTBI primer set. TCRdb independently ran MiXCR on the multiplex PCR reads; one entry per CDR3 protein. Here the sample spans around 620,000 distinct CDR3 sequences, about 45% being singletons. Input material: peripheral blood or thyroid tissue (not recorded which). The receptors stem from an adult woman with Graves' disease, either hyperthyroidism or ophthalmopathy (not recorded which).

The chain has TRBV29-1 and TRBJ2-6, with 7 bases lining up with TRBD1. The germline V gene encodes CDR1 SQVTM and CDR2 ANQGSEA. The CDR3 runs 17 residues. Trimming took 4 bases from V and 1 from J; bases not matched to a gene: 10. This chain's CDR3 is CSVGGRGIHSGANVLTF. The CDR3 DNA sequence: TGCAGCGTTGGGGGCAGGGGGATTCATTCTGGGGCCAACGTCCTGACTTTC.

The rearrangement joins TRBV7-2 to TRBJ1-2; 8 bases map to TRBD1. After removal of 5 bases from V and 8 bases from J, the junction contained 7 bases not matched to a gene. The CDR3 sequence is 13 residues long. Per the germline V gene, CDR1 is SGHTA and CDR2 is FQGNSA. This chain's CDR3 is CASSNRQGRGYTF. The CDR3 DNA reads as TGTGCCAGCAGCAACCGACAGGGGAGAGGCTACACCTTC.

The V call is TRBV5-1, the J call TRBJ1-5; weak D call: TRBD1 (5 bases). Between the trimmed V and J ends, which lost 8 bases and 11 bases, there was a span of 23 bases. The CDR3 contains 14 residues. CDR1 is SGHRS and CDR2 is YFSETQ in the germline V gene. The CDR3 DNA sequence: TGCGCCAGTTCCGGGACTCCGTACGGAGAGACCCAGCATTTT. Translation: CASSGTPYGETQHF.

This clonotype was found many times. The chain combines TRBV12-3 or TRBV12-4 with TRBJ1-2; weak D call: TRBD1 (5 bases). The CDR3 spans 14 residues. The V and J ends lost 6 bases and 8 bases respectively, with 19 bases between them. CDR3 residues: CASSHRDPRGGYTF. CDR3 sequence (DNA): TGTGCCAGCAGCCACCGGGACCCCCGGGGAGGCTACACCTTC.

This clonotype was seen at least ten times. The chain carries TRBV7-8 and TRBJ2-7, with 7 bases aligning to TRBD1. There are 12 residues in the CDR3. Germline CDR1 SGHVS, CDR2 FQNEAQ. The junction had 5 bases not matched to a gene; V was cut back by 5 bases and J by 7 bases. CDR3 residues: CASSLLDREQYF. As DNA, the CDR3 is TGTGCCAGCAGCCTCCTGGACAGGGAGCAGTACTTC.

The table lists this clonotype with many counts. The chain links TRBV12-5 to TRBJ1-1; no clear D gene. The germline CDR1 and CDR2 sequences are LGHNT and FRNRAP. Trimming removed 1 base from V and 7 bases from J, with 7 bases in between. The CDR3 has 12 amino acids. As DNA, the CDR3 is TGTGCTAGTGGTTTGGATGATGGTGAAGCTTTCTTT. It specifies CASGLDDGEAFF.

Comment on this clonotype: The conserved phenylalanine or tryptophan normally closing the CDR3 is absent here, so this likely arose from a read error. The CDR3 loop reads CASSFGGQTEAFS. The CDR3 DNA follows: TGTGCCAGCAGCTTTGGGGGACAAACTGAAGCTTTCTCT. The rearrangement joins TRBV7-8 to TRBJ1-1; possible D gene TRBD1, 6 bases. Looked up from germline, CDR1 is SGHVS and CDR2 is FQNEAQ. CDR3 length: 13 residues. V was cut by 3 bases and J by 5 bases, with 10 bases left in between.

As for this clonotype: A much larger clonotype is one base distant, so this may be a read error. The V gene is TRBV7-2, the J gene TRBJ1-2; 7 bases align to TRBD1. The germline CDR1 and CDR2 sequences are SGHTA and FQGNSA. The CDR3 runs to 15 residues. The junction had 10 bases not matched to a gene; V was cut back by 4 bases and J by 5 bases. CDR3 nucleotides: TGTGCCAGCAGCTGGGCTGACAGGGTAGTATATGGCTACACCTTC. Residues: CASSWADRVVYGYTF. Combining the CDR3 with reference TRBV7-2 and TRBJ1-2 gives the whole variable domain GAGVSQSPSNKVTEKGKDVELRCDPISGHTALYWYRQSLGQGLEFLIYFQGNSAPDKSGLPSDRFSAERTGGSVSTLTIQRTQQEDSAVYLCASSWADRVVYGYTFGSGTRLTVV.

This sequence joins TRBV7-2 and TRBJ1-2, with a possible D match to TRBD1 (5 bases). The CDR3 contains 13 residues. Deletions cut 2 bases from V and 6 bases from J, with 10 bases between. CDR1 is SGHTA, CDR2 FQGNSA, per germline. CDR3: CASSLIQGDGYTF. In nucleotides, the CDR3 is TGTGCCAGCAGCTTAATCCAGGGAGATGGCTACACCTTC.

As for this clonotype: The junction differs from germline at one of its ends, possibly a read error. This chain links TRBV5-1 with TRBJ2-2; perhaps TRBD1 as D (5 bases). This CDR3 contains 13 residues. From germline, CDR1 is SGHRS and CDR2 YFSETQ. The CDR3 DNA follows: TGCGCCAGCAGCTTTATACCCCTGGACGTGGGGCTTTTT. The encoded protein is CASSFIPLDVGLF.

The rearrangement links TRBV29-1 to TRBJ1-1; the match to TRBD1 covers 7 bases. With V trimmed by 4 bases and J by 1 base, 3 bases remained unmatched. This CDR3 has 13 amino acids. Germline V lookup: CDR1 SQVTM, CDR2 ANQGSEA. The CDR3 nucleotides read TGCAGCGTTGCGGAGGGGGCGAACACTGAAGCTTTCTTT. Amino acid sequence: CSVAEGANTEAFF.

The rearrangement links TRBV6-1 to TRBJ1-5; 7 nucleotides match TRBD1. CDR1 and CDR2 (germline): MNHNS, SASEGT. Losses at the gene ends were 6 bases for V and 6 bases for J; bases not matched to a gene: 8. There are 14 residues in the CDR3. The CDR3: CASSRTGAAQPQHF. The CDR3 coding sequence is TGTGCCAGCAGCAGAACAGGGGCCGCTCAGCCCCAGCATTTT.

The V call is TRBV7-9, the J call TRBJ2-7, with D unclear. The CDR3 length is 13 residues. The V gene lost 5 bases and the J gene lost 8 bases, with 16 bases spanning the gap. The germline gives CDR1 SEHNR, CDR2 FQNEAQ (reference sequence). Here the CDR3 DNA reads TGTGCCAGCAGCCCAGTGGGCGGAAGACAGCAGTACTTC. It yields the protein CASSPVGGRQQYF.

The V gene is TRBV7-9, the J gene TRBJ1-1; 7 bases are shared with TRBD1. V shed 6 bases and J 6 bases; nucleotides not matched to a gene: 7. The CDR3 sequence is 13 residues long. In germline, CDR1 is SEHNR, CDR2 FQNEAQ (reference sequence). The CDR3 sequence: CASSYTGAAEAFF. CDR3 sequence (DNA): TGTGCCAGCAGTTACACAGGGGCGGCTGAAGCTTTCTTT.

The chain recombines TRBV7-2 with TRBJ1-4; maybe TRBD1 (6 bases). The germline V gene has CDR1 SGHTA and CDR2 FQGNSA. The CDR3 spans 16 residues. The germline V and J ends were trimmed by 1 base and 4 bases, with 13 bases remaining between them. The CDR3 coding sequence is TGTGCCAGCAGCTTAGAATCGAGGACAGTTAATGAAAAACTGTTTTTT. Encoded protein: CASSLESRTVNEKLFF.

The CDR3 is CASSYRGAGQETQYF. The CDR3 DNA follows: TGTGCCAGCAGCTACCGGGGCGCGGGGCAAGAGACCCAGTACTTC. The gene calls are TRBV7-8 and TRBJ2-5; weak D call: TRBD2 (6 bases). Germline V gene data show CDR1 as SGHVS and CDR2 as FQNEAQ. Trimming took off 4 bases at V and 2 bases at J, with 14 bases between the two ends. The CDR3 length is 15 residues.

A few counts support this clonotype. This chain links TRBV10-3 with TRBJ1-1, with D perhaps matching TRBD1 (5 bases). V lost 4 bases and J 3 bases, leaving 15 bases between the germline ends. This CDR3 spans 15 amino acids. Germline V gene data show CDR1 as ENHRY and CDR2 as SYGVKD. This chain's CDR3 is CAISASRGRDTEAFF. In nucleotides, the CDR3 is TGTGCCATCAGTGCCAGTCGGGGGAGGGACACTGAAGCTTTCTTT.

This chain joins TRBV19 and TRBJ1-1; D unresolved. The CDR3 runs to 15 residues. Germline V lookup: CDR1 LNHDA, CDR2 SQIVND (reference sequence). The V and J ends lost 7 bases and 4 bases respectively, with 19 bases between them. The CDR3 DNA sequence: TGTGCCAGTAAGGAGGGCGGGCTCCGGGGCACTGAAGCTTTCTTT. It yields the protein CASKEGGLRGTEAFF.

This clonotype showed up many times. The genes are TRBV4-1 and TRBJ1-2; 8 nucleotides match TRBD1. V was pared by 0 bases and J by 4 bases, with 4 bases of the junction left unmatched. This CDR3 comprises 15 residues. Germline CDR1 MGHRA, CDR2 YSYEKL. The CDR3 DNA reads as TGCGCCAGCAGCCAAGATTCGACAGGGGTCTATGGCTACACCTTC. As protein: CASSQDSTGVYGYTF.

The J gene is TRBJ1-4, the V gene TRBV11-2, with a weak D call TRBD1 (5 bases). Trimming took 8 bases from V and 3 from J, leaving 16 bases between them. Germline assignment: CDR1 SGHAT and CDR2 FQNNGV. The CDR3 runs 15 residues. Here the CDR3 DNA reads TGTGCCAGCTCAACCCAGGGTACTTCTAATGAAAAACTGTTTTTT. This codes for CASSTQGTSNEKLFF.